The rows below give T cell receptor beta chains drawn from one sample of a study of blood T cell repertoires in COVID-19. The repertoire was sequenced with immunoSEQ multiplex PCR; TCRdb's copy has only in-frame clones and lacks some. The table has about 81,000 clones, 91% seen once. The sequenced sample consisted of peripheral blood. All receptors come from a woman in her forties or fifties in a cohort sampled during active COVID-19. Both conserved end residues are part of each CDR3. D genes are given only for firm matches. Not all rows give a size; the values are once, few, many and, for expanded clones, a class.

.	TRBV28	.	TRBJ1-2	CASSLDERYGYTF	TGTGCCAGCAGTTTAGATGAGCGCTATGGCTACACCTTC
.	TRBV7-9	TRBD2	TRBJ2-1	CASSTGLAGTSAQFF	TGTGCCAGCAGCACGGGACTAGCGGGGACATCAGCGCAGTTCTTC
.	TRBV27	.	TRBJ1-1	CASSLSDWGREAFF	TGTGCCAGCAGTTTATCCGACTGGGGCAGGGAAGCTTTCTTT
.	TRBV5-1	TRBD1	TRBJ2-7	CASSSTGTTYEQYF	TGCGCCAGCAGCTCGACAGGGACCACCTACGAGCAGTACTTC
.	TRBV19	TRBD2	TRBJ2-3	CASSNPSGSVNTQYF	TGTGCCAGTAGTAACCCTAGCGGGAGTGTTAATACGCAGTATTTT
.	TRBV6-5	.	TRBJ1-2	CASSYNPNYGYTF	TGTGCCAGCAGTTATAATCCTAACTATGGCTACACCTTC
.	TRBV28	TRBD1	TRBJ2-4	CASSGQGILAKNIQYF	TGTGCCAGCAGCGGACAGGGCATATTAGCCAAAAACATTCAGTACTTC
.	TRBV29-1	.	TRBJ2-1	CSAEGLGDEQFF	TGCAGCGCCGAAGGGTTAGGGGATGAGCAGTTCTTC
.	TRBV7-2	.	TRBJ1-6	CASSLASGQTNSPLHF	TGTGCCAGCAGCTTAGCAAGTGGACAGACTAATTCACCCCTCCACTTT
.	TRBV10-3	.	TRBJ2-3	CATQLGTDTQYF	TGTGCCACCCAACTCGGCACAGATACGCAGTATTTT
.	TRBV6-5	.	TRBJ1-1	CASSGYWGVDTEAFF	TGTGCCAGCAGCGGGTACTGGGGGGTAGACACTGAAGCTTTCTTT
.	TRBV6-5	TRBD1	TRBJ1-5	CASRMTGGTGQPQHF	TGTGCCAGCAGAATGACAGGGGGCACAGGTCAGCCCCAGCATTTT
.	TRBV4-2	TRBD2	TRBJ2-6	CASSQEGGGDGANVLTF	TGTGCCAGCAGCCAAGAAGGCGGGGGAGATGGGGCCAACGTCCTGACTTTC
.	TRBV28	TRBD1	TRBJ2-7	CASSGTGSPYEQYF	TGTGCCAGCAGTGGGACAGGGTCTCCCTACGAGCAGTACTTC
.	TRBV4-1	TRBD2	TRBJ2-2	CASSQGKTGTSGRVNTGELFF	TGCGCCAGCAGCCAAGGAAAGACCGGGACTAGCGGGAGGGTGAACACCGGGGAGCTGTTTTTT
.	TRBV5-6	TRBD1	TRBJ1-1	CASSLPGQEAFF	TGTGCCAGCAGCTTGCCGGGACAGGAAGCTTTCTTT
.	TRBV4-1	TRBD2	TRBJ2-7	CASSDVAGVGEQYF	TGCGCCAGCAGCGACGTAGCGGGAGTGGGCGAGCAGTACTTC
.	TRBV18	.	TRBJ1-4	CASSTGRTTTEKLFF	TGTGCCAGCTCTACCGGTAGGACTACCACCGAAAAACTGTTTTTT
.	TRBV28	TRBD1	TRBJ1-2	CASSPDRVYGYTF	TGTGCCAGCAGCCCGGACAGGGTTTATGGCTACACCTTC
.	TRBV3-1/TRBV3-2	TRBD2	TRBJ2-1	CASSQSGRASHRSYEQFF	TGTGCCAGCAGCCAATCCGGGAGGGCCAGTCACCGCAGTTATGAGCAGTTCTTC
.	TRBV9	.	TRBJ2-5	CASSVGGVQETQYF	TGTGCCAGCAGCGTAGGCGGAGTCCAAGAGACCCAGTACTTC
.	TRBV3-1/TRBV3-2	.	TRBJ2-7	CASNSGTNYEQYF	TGTGCCAGCAACTCCGGGACAAACTACGAGCAGTACTTC
.	TRBV4-2	.	TRBJ1-1	CASSQGGGVAFF	TGTGCCAGCAGCCAAGGCGGAGGGGTAGCTTTCTTT
.	TRBV6-5	.	TRBJ2-1	CASGVSTASWEQFF	TGTGCCAGTGGTGTCTCTACTGCGAGCTGGGAGCAGTTCTTC
.	TRBV3-1/TRBV3-2	TRBD2	TRBJ2-1	CASSLTPTSGRSYEQFF	TGTGCCAGCAGCCTTACCCCGACTAGCGGGAGGAGCTATGAGCAGTTCTTC
.	TRBV18	.	TRBJ2-4	CASSPPASWGEAKNIQYF	TGTGCCAGCTCACCACCTGCATCTTGGGGAGAGGCCAAAAACATTCAGTACTTC
.	TRBV27	.	TRBJ2-1	CASSLSSAVDEQFF	TGTGCCAGCAGTTTATCGAGTGCGGTAGACGAGCAGTTCTTC
.	TRBV27	TRBD2	TRBJ2-7	CASSPLGTSTYEQYF	TGTGCCAGCAGTCCCCTGGGGACTAGTACGTACGAGCAGTACTTC
.	TRBV7-3	TRBD2	TRBJ2-3	CASSSMARGTNTDTQYF	TGTGCCAGCAGTTCAATGGCGCGGGGGACTAACACAGATACGCAGTATTTT
.	TRBV6-1	TRBD1	TRBJ1-5	CASSEGTGFSNQPQHF	TGTGCCAGCAGTGAAGGGACAGGGTTTAGCAATCAGCCCCAGCATTTT
.	TRBV5-1	TRBD1	TRBJ1-1	CASSPEGQTPTEAFF	TGCGCCAGCAGCCCGGAGGGACAGACCCCCACTGAAGCTTTCTTT
few	TRBV19	.	TRBJ1-6	CASPRVHNSPLHF	TGTGCCAGCCCTCGGGTACATAATTCACCCCTCCACTTT
.	TRBV14	.	TRBJ1-1	CASSQEGSWTEAFF	TGTGCCAGCAGCCAAGAAGGGAGTTGGACTGAAGCTTTCTTT
.	TRBV11-2	.	TRBJ2-1	CASSLMRAHNEQFF	TGTGCCAGCAGCTTAATGCGGGCACACAATGAGCAGTTCTTC
.	TRBV6-2/TRBV6-3	.	TRBJ1-3	CASSYGVPGFGNTIYF	TGTGCCAGCAGTTACGGAGTGCCGGGTTTTGGAAACACCATATATTTT
.	TRBV27	TRBD2	TRBJ2-3	CASSKRPGGHFDTQYF	TGTGCCAGCAGTAAAAGGCCGGGGGGGCACTTCGATACGCAGTATTTT
.	TRBV30	.	TRBJ1-5	CAWSISGQPQHF	TGTGCCTGGAGTATTTCCGGGCAGCCCCAGCATTTT
.	TRBV30	TRBD1	TRBJ2-7	CAWSVDRVRDEQYF	TGTGCCTGGAGTGTGGACAGGGTCAGGGACGAGCAGTACTTC
.	TRBV6-4	.	TRBJ2-1	CASSARWDLNEQFF	TGTGCCAGCAGTGCCCGGTGGGACTTGAATGAGCAGTTCTTC
.	TRBV18	TRBD1	TRBJ1-2	CASSARDRGGYTF	TGTGCCAGCTCGGCCAGGGACAGAGGTGGCTACACCTTC
.	TRBV11-2	.	TRBJ2-6	CASSLTIRSGANVLTF	TGTGCCAGCAGCCTTACAATCAGGTCTGGGGCCAACGTCCTGACTTTC
.	TRBV3-1/TRBV3-2	.	TRBJ1-1	CASSPTANTEAFF	TGTGCCAGCAGCCCGACAGCGAACACTGAAGCTTTCTTT
.	TRBV14	TRBD1	TRBJ2-6	CASNSRGLGANVLTF	TGTGCCAGCAATAGCAGGGGGTTGGGGGCCAACGTCCTGACTTTC
few	TRBV4-1	.	TRBJ1-5	CASSQDRGYQPQHF	TGCGCCAGCAGCCAAGATAGGGGATATCAGCCCCAGCATTTT
.	TRBV19	TRBD1	TRBJ2-1	CASSDGTGPYNEQFF	TGTGCCAGTAGTGATGGGACAGGTCCCTACAATGAGCAGTTCTTC
.	TRBV6-5	.	TRBJ1-1	CASNAETGTEAFF	TGTGCCAGCAACGCGGAGACGGGTACTGAAGCTTTCTTT
.	TRBV5-1	.	TRBJ2-5	CASSLMGQYQETQYF	TGCGCCAGCAGCTTGATGGGACAATACCAAGAGACCCAGTACTTC
.	TRBV10-3	TRBD1	TRBJ2-7	CAISVSGTGQGYEQYF	TGTGCCATCAGTGTTTCGGGAACGGGACAGGGGTACGAGCAGTACTTC
few	TRBV6-6	TRBD1	TRBJ1-1	CASSPTGGKGTEAFF	TGTGCCAGCAGCCCGACAGGGGGTAAGGGGACTGAAGCTTTCTTT
.	TRBV6-6	.	TRBJ1-4	CASSRGEGEKLFF	TGTGCCAGCAGTCGAGGGGAGGGAGAAAAACTGTTTTTT
.	TRBV3-1/TRBV3-2	TRBD1	TRBJ1-2	CASSQDRGQGYVYGYTF	TGTGCCAGCAGCCAAGATCGCGGACAGGGGTATGTCTATGGCTACACCTTC
.	TRBV29-1	.	TRBJ1-1	CSATKSPPVTEAFF	TGCAGCGCTACCAAATCACCCCCGGTCACTGAAGCTTTCTTT
.	TRBV5-1	TRBD1	TRBJ1-1	CASSLGTGDTEAFF	TGCGCCAGCAGCTTGGGGACAGGGGACACTGAAGCTTTCTTT
few	TRBV28	TRBD1	TRBJ2-7	CASSLGQGSSYEQYF	TGTGCCAGCAGTCTAGGACAGGGAAGCTCCTACGAGCAGTACTTC
.	TRBV3-1/TRBV3-2	TRBD1	TRBJ2-3	CASSQGQGGTDTQYF	TGTGCCAGCAGCCAAGGACAGGGCGGCACAGATACGCAGTATTTT
few	TRBV15	.	TRBJ1-5	CATSRASTRYSNQPQHF	TGTGCCACCAGCAGAGCATCGACACGGTATAGCAATCAGCCCCAGCATTTT
once	TRBV5-1	.	TRBJ2-3	CASSLGSSGASISDTQYF	TGCGCCAGCAGCTTGGGTTCCTCAGGGGCCTCAATCTCAGATACGCAGTATTTT
.	TRBV7-3	TRBD1	TRBJ2-5	CASSPRQGGAQYF	TGTGCCAGCAGCCCAAGACAGGGCGGAGCCCAGTACTTC
.	TRBV4-1	.	TRBJ1-4	CASSQGPPVGKLFF	TGCGCCAGCAGCCAGGGGCCACCGGTAGGAAAACTGTTTTTT
.	TRBV5-1	TRBD2	TRBJ2-5	CASSLAPSGRGETQYF	TGCGCCAGCAGCTTGGCGCCTAGCGGGAGGGGAGAGACCCAGTACTTC